What follows are 5 T cell receptor beta chains derived from one specimen sequenced in a study of T-cell memory formation after mild COVID-19. TCRdb used MiXCR to reprocess the 5' RACE reads, holding one entry per CDR3 protein. Of about 430,000 distinct CDR3 sequences in the sample, about 24% were seen once. The sequenced sample consisted of PBMCs or a T cell subset sorted from them (not recorded which). All receptors derive from an adult woman who had mild COVID-19 (a few samples of this study predate the infection). Cell type and time point are not known.

The CDR3 DNA reads TGCGCCAGCAGCCCCTACCCAGGGGAACAGCAGCCCCAGCATTTT. Encoded protein: CASSPYPGEQQPQHF. The rearrangement joins TRBV4-3 to TRBJ1-5; TRBD1 might be the D (6 bases). This CDR3 contains 15 residues. The germline CDR1 and CDR2 sequences are LGHNA and YSLEER. Trimming stripped 4 bases from V and 7 bases from J, with 17 bases between.

This clonotype was observed a handful of times. The chain links TRBV14 to TRBJ2-1, with D possibly matching TRBD2 (7 bases). Germline lookup yields CDR1 SGHDN and CDR2 FVKESK. The CDR3 is 14 amino acids. Trimming left V 3 bases short and J 10 bases short, with 16 bases between. CDR3 region: CASSQGGPRSEQFF. The CDR3 DNA reads as TGTGCCAGCAGCCAGGGGGGGCCTAGGTCCGAGCAGTTCTTC.

The chain employs TRBV20-1 and TRBJ2-3; 7 bases agree with TRBD2. The CDR3 loop spans 17 amino acids. Germline V gene lookup returns CDR1 DFQATT and CDR2 SNEGSKA (reference sequence). Trimming took 0 bases from V and 2 from J; bases not matched to a gene: 11. CDR3 amino acids: CSARDPWRETYTDTQYF. CDR3 sequence (DNA): TGCAGTGCTAGAGATCCCTGGCGGGAGACCTACACAGATACGCAGTATTTT.

This clonotype was seen a few times. The V call is TRBV10-3, the J call TRBJ2-3; 7 bases are a match to TRBD2. Losses at the gene ends were 4 bases for V and 0 bases for J; bases not matched to a gene: 4. The CDR3 totals 15 residues. Germline V gives CDR1 ENHRY, CDR2 SYGVKD. The CDR3 protein is CAISGLAASTDTQYF. The CDR3 DNA follows: TGTGCCATCAGTGGGCTAGCGGCAAGCACAGATACGCAGTATTTT.

This chain connects TRBV9 to TRBJ2-1; TRBD2 aligns across 7 bases. V lost 0 bases to trimming and J lost 7 bases; unmatched junction nucleotides: 10. Germline CDR1 is SGDLS and CDR2 is YYNGEE. CDR3 length equals 16 residues. CDR3 residues: CASSVVPLALRNEQFF. DNA of the CDR3: TGTGCCAGCAGCGTAGTACCACTAGCGTTGAGGAATGAGCAGTTCTTC.